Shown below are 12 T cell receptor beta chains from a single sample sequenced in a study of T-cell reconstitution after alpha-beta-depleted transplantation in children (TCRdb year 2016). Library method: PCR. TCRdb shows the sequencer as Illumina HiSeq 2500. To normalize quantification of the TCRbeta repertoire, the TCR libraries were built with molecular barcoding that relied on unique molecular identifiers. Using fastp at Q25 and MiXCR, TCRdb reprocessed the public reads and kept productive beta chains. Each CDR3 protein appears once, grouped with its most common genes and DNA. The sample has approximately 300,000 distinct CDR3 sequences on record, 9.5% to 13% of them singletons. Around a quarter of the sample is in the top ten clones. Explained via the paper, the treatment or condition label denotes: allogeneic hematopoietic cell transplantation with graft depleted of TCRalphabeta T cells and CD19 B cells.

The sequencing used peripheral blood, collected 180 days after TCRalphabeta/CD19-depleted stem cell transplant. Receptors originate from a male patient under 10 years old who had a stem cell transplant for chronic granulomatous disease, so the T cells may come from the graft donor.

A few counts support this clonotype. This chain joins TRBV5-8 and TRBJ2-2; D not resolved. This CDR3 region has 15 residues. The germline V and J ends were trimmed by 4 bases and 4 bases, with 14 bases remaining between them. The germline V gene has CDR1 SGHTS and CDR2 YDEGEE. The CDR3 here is CASSPPREATGELFF. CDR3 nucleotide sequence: TGTGCCAGCAGCCCCCCAAGGGAAGCCACCGGGGAGCTGTTTTTT.

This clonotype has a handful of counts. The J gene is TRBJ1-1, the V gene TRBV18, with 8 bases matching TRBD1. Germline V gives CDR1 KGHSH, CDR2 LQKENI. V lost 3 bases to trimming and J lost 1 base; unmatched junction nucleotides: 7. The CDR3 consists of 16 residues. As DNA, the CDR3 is TGTGCCAGCTCACCGCTAGGACAGGGCCCGAACACTGAAGCTTTCTTT. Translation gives CASSPLGQGPNTEAFF.

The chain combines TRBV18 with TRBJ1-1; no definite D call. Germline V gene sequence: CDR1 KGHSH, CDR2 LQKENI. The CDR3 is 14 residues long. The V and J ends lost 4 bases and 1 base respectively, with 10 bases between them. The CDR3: CASSHGDGNTEAFF. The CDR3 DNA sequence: TGTGCCAGCTCACACGGAGACGGGAACACTGAAGCTTTCTTT. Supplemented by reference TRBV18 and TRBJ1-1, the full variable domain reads NAGVMQNPRHLVRRRGQEARLRCSPMKGHSHVYWYRQLPEEGLKFMVYLQKENIIDESGMPKERFSAEFPKEGPSILRIQQVVRGDSAAYFCASSHGDGNTEAFFGQGTRLTVV.

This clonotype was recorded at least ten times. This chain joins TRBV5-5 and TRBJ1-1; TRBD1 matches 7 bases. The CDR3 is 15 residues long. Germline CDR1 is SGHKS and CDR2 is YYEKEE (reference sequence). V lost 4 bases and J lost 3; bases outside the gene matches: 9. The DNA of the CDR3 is TGTGCCAGCAGCCAGACAGGGCTTAAGGACACTGAAGCTTTCTTT. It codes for CASSQTGLKDTEAFF.

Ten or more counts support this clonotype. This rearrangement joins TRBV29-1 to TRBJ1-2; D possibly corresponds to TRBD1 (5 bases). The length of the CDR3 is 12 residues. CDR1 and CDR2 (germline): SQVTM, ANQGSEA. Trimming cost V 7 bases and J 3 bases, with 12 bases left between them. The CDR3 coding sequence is TGCAGCGCCACCCAGGGCGACTATGGCTACACCTTC. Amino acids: CSATQGDYGYTF. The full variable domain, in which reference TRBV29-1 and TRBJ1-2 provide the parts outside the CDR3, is SAVISQKPSRDICQRGTSLTIQCQVDSQVTMMFWYRQQPGQSLTLIATANQGSEATYESGFVIDKFPISRPNLTFSTLTVSNMSPEDSSIYLCSATQGDYGYTFGSGTRLTVV.

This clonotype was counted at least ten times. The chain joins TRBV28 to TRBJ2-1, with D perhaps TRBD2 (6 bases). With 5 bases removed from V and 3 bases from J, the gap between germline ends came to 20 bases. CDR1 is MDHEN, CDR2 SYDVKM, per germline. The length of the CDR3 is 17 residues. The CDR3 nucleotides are TGTGCCAGCAGTCCCCCCTGGCTGGCGGGGAACTACAATGAGCAGTTCTTC. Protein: CASSPPWLAGNYNEQFF.

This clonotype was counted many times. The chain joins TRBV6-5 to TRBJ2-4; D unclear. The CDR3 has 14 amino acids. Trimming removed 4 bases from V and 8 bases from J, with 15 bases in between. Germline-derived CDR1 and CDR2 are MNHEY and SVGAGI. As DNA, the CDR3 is TGTGCCAGCAGTTTTCTAAGGTCATTAGACATTCAGTACTTC. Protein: CASSFLRSLDIQYF.

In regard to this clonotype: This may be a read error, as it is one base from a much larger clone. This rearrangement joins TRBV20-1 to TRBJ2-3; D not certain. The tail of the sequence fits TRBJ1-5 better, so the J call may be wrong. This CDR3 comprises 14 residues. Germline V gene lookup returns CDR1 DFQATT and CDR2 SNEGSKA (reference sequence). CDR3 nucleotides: TGCAGTGCCATCACGGGTGTCTACACAGATACGCAGCATTTT. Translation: CSAITGVYTDTQHF.

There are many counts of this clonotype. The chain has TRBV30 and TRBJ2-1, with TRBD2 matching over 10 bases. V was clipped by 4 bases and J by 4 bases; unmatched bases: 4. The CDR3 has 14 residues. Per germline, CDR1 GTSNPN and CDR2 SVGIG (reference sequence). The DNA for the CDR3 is TGTGCCTGGATCGATAGCGGGAGGTACAATGAGCAGTTCTTC. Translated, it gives CAWIDSGRYNEQFF.

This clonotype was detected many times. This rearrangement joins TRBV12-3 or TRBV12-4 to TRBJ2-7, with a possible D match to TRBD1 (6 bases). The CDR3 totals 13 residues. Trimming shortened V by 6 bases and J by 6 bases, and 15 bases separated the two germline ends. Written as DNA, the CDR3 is TGTGCCAGCAGCCTTACAGGGTCGGGCGAGCAGTACTTC. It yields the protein CASSLTGSGEQYF.

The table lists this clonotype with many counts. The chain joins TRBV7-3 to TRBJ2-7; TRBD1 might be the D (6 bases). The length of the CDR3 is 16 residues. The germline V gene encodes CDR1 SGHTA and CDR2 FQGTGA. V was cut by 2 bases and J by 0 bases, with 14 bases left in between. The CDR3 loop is CASSLLGGRRSYEQYF. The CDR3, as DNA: TGTGCCAGCAGCTTATTAGGGGGACGGCGCTCCTACGAGCAGTACTTC.

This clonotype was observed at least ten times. CDR3 DNA: TGTGCCAGCAGGAACACAGGGTACTCCTACGAGCAGTACTTC. Its translation is CASRNTGYSYEQYF. The chain couples TRBV6-1 to TRBJ2-7; maybe TRBD1 (6 bases). The V end lost 6 bases, the J end lost 0 bases, and 12 bases lay between the germline ends. Germline lookup yields CDR1 MNHNS and CDR2 SASEGT. This CDR3 comprises 14 residues.